These T cell receptor beta chains were read from a single sample in a study of blood T cells in healthy people across ages. TCRdb used MiXCR to reprocess the 5' RACE reads, holding one entry per CDR3 protein. The sample shows about 800,000 distinct CDR3 sequences, just under 25% of them seen only once. The sample also formed part of further work on T cells of mothers and their children.

Specimen: blood. These receptors were obtained from a boy aged 10-17 years in good health. Both conserved end residues are part of each CDR3. D genes are given only for firm matches. Clone size is stated in some rows and not others, as once, few, many or a class when expanded.

>TRBV2|TRBJ1-4|few|.
TGTGCCACCATTCGGGGCGGCGATGAAAAACTGTTTTTT
CATIRGGDEKLFF
>TRBV20-1|TRBJ2-7|few|.
TGCAGTGCTAGAGATCTAGCAGGGAAGCTAATCTACGAGCAGTACTTC
CSARDLAGKLIYEQYF
>TRBV10-3|TRBJ2-7|.|.
TGTGCCATCAGTGAGTCACGTAGCTCCTACGAGCAGTACTTC
CAISESRSSYEQYF
>TRBV28|TRBJ1-2|few|.
TGTGCCAGCGCCCTTAAAGCAGGGAGACGTGGCTACACCTTC
CASALKAGRRGYTF
>TRBV20-1|TRBJ2-4|.|TRBD1
TGCAGTGCCGGATTGACAGGGGCCAAAAACATTCAGTACTTC
CSAGLTGAKNIQYF
>TRBV4-3|TRBJ2-7|.|TRBD2
TGCGCCAGCAGCGCCGGACTAGCGGAAACCTACGAGCAGTACTTC
CASSAGLAETYEQYF
>TRBV27|TRBJ2-2|.|.
TGTGCCAGCAGTTTATCCCCTTACGGGGAGCTGTTTTTT
CASSLSPYGELFF
>TRBV5-1|TRBJ1-2|many|.
TGCGCCAGCAGCTTTGAAGGGGACTTTGGCTACACCTTC
CASSFEGDFGYTF
>TRBV29-1|TRBJ2-1|few|TRBD1
TGCAGCGTTAATCCACCCCAGGGGGATGAGCAGTTCTTC
CSVNPPQGDEQFF
>TRBV4-3|TRBJ2-4|few|.
TGCGCCAGCAGCCTAGGGAGTACGATAGGAGAAGCCATTCAGTACTTC
CASSLGSTIGEAIQYF
>TRBV27|TRBJ2-7|.|.
TGTGCCAGCAGTTTATCTTGGCGCAGGACCCTCTCCTACGAGCAGTACTTC
CASSLSWRRTLSYEQYF
>TRBV20-1|TRBJ2-2|.|.
TGCAGTGCTAGAGATCATGGGACGGCGAACACCGGGGAGCTGTTTTTT
CSARDHGTANTGELFF
>TRBV29-1|TRBJ1-1|.|.
TGCAGCGCCGGGGGAGGCTTTTCGAACACTGAAGCTTTCTTT
CSAGGGFSNTEAFF